This T cell receptor (beta chain) was observed in a study of Graves' ophthalmopathy and Graves' hyperthyroidism. Amplified TCR beta CDR3 regions were obtained using RNA transcripts as template. Second-round multiplex PCR followed a first-round RT-PCR using HTBI primers. TCRdb processed the multiplex PCR reads anew with MiXCR; each CDR3 protein has one entry. The sample has under 400,000 distinct CDR3 sequences; 15% to 20% are singletons. Germline CDR1 is KGHSH and CDR2 is LQKENI. Trimming shortened V by 5 bases and J by 8 bases, and 12 bases separated the two germline ends. This CDR3 region has 12 residues. This clonotype was detected many times.

The gene calls are TRBV18 and TRBJ1-1, with D possibly TRBD1 on 6 matching bases. Input material: peripheral blood. The source is an adult man with Graves' ophthalmopathy. The CDR3 reads CASSAGGQEAFF. The CDR3 nucleotides read TGTGCCAGCTCAGCGGGGGGACAAGAAGCTTTCTTT.